The clone carrying this T cell receptor (beta chain) was recorded many times. Its target is not known. Time point given: patch test 3, about 24 weeks after DPC sensitization. Treatment in this sample: therapeutic diphenylcyclopropenone sensitization with weekly scalp DPC. The study used a library that attached unique molecular identifiers to individual cDNA molecules. One entry per CDR3 protein, called by TCRdb with MiXCR from the RACE reads. The data contain about 160,000 distinct CDR3 sequences, around 30% of them singletons. The trim removed 3 bases at V and 1 base at J, leaving 9 bases unmatched. From germline, CDR1 is DFQATT and CDR2 SNEGSKA (reference sequence). The CDR3 sequence is 16 residues long. The data were taken from a study of human T cells and chemical hapten exposure. Study observations and caveats: There were significantly more large CDR3 similarity clusters among expanded TCRs than among controls. After DPC sensitization, TCRs above 1 in 1000 frequency showed no change.

The sequence was collected from a woman aged 18-35 years with alopecia areata. Some clones in this sample may be carry-over from other donors' samples. This rearrangement joins TRBV20-1 to TRBJ2-7; 10 nucleotides match TRBD1. Sequencing was performed on whole blood, taken in connection with sensitization to the hapten diphenylcyclopropenone (DPC). The CDR3 loop reads CSASGFGTGDSYEQYF. As DNA, the CDR3 is TGCAGTGCTAGCGGTTTTGGGACAGGGGATTCCTACGAGCAGTACTTC.